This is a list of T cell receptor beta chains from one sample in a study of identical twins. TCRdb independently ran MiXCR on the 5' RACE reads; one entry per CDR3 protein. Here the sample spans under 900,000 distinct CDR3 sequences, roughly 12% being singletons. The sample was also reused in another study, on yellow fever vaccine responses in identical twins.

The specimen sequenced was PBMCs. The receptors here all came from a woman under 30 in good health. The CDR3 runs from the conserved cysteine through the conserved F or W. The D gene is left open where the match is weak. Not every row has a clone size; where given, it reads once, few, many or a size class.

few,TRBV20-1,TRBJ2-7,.,TGCAGTGCTACTCGAGGTAGTCTCTCGACGGGATCCTACGAGCAGTACTTC,CSATRGSLSTGSYEQYF
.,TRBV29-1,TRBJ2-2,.,TGCAGCGTTGAAGCGAACCGGGAGCTGTTTTTT,CSVEANRELFF
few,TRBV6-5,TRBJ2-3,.,TGTGCCAGCAGTTACCGGGGGAGCGACACAGATACGCAGTATTTT,CASSYRGSDTDTQYF
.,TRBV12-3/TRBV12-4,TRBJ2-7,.,TGTGCCAGCAGTGAAGGAGGGTACAAGGGGGGTACCTACGAGCAGTACTTC,CASSEGGYKGGTYEQYF
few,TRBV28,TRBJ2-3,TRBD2,TGTGCCAGCAGCCTCCCGGGGGGGCGGGATCAGCCAGATACGCAGTATTTT,CASSLPGGRDQPDTQYF
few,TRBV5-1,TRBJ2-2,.,TGCGCCAGCAGCTTGGATGTTGGAAACCCGAACACCGGGGAGCTGTTTTTT,CASSLDVGNPNTGELFF
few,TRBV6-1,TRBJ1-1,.,TGTGCCAGCAGTGATATGGGTTTGAACACTGAAGCTTTCTTT,CASSDMGLNTEAFF
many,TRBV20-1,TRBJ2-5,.,TGCAGTGCAATAGCCCTAGGGGAGACCCAGTACTTC,CSAIALGETQYF
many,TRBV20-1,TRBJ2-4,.,TGCAGTGCTCATACGGGGATGGAAAACATTCAGTACTTC,CSAHTGMENIQYF
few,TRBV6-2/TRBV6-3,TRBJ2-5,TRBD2,TGTGCCAGCAGTTACCCGCGACTAGCGGGGAAACAAGAGACCCAGTACTTC,CASSYPRLAGKQETQYF
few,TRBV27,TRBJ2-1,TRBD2,TGTGCCAGCAGTTTTACTGGACTAGCGGTGTACAATGAGCAGTTCTTC,CASSFTGLAVYNEQFF
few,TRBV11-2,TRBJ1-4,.,TGTGCCAGCAGCCCCGGCCGCCAAGGGCTGGTGAGTGAAAAACTGTTTTTT,CASSPGRQGLVSEKLFF
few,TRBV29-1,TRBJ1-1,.,TGCAGCTTTGCAAGGGCAGGGCTTCGCACTGAAGCTTTCTTT,CSFARAGLRTEAFF
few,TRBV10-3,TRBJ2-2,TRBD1,TGTGCCATCAGTGACGGACAGGGGACGAACACCGGGGAGCTGTTTTTT,CAISDGQGTNTGELFF
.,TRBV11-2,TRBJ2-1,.,TGTGCCAGCAGCTTAGATCGGAGTGAGCAGTTCTTC,CASSLDRSEQFF
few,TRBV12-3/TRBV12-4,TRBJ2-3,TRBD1,TGTGCCAGCAGCTTAGGACAGGGGTTACATACGCAGTATTTT,CASSLGQGLHTQYF
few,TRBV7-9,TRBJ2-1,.,TGTGCCAGCTTCGGCGTAGATAGTAGCAATGAGCAGTTCTTC,CASFGVDSSNEQFF
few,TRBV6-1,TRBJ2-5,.,TGTGCCAGCACCCCCGGCTGGGACCCCCGGACCCAGTACTTC,CASTPGWDPRTQYF
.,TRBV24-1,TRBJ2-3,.,TGTGCCACCAGTGATGAACGGGAGCTGGCAGATACGCAGTATTTT,CATSDERELADTQYF
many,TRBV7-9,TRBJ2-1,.,TGTGCCAGCAGCAATGACGGTTCCTCCTACAATGAGCAGTTCTTC,CASSNDGSSYNEQFF
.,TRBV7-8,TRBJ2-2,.,TGTGCCAGCAGCCGGGCGGGGCTGGGCACCGGGGAGCTGTTTTTT,CASSRAGLGTGELFF
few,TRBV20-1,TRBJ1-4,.,TGCAGTGCTAGTCGTAATGAAAAACTGTTTTTT,CSASRNEKLFF
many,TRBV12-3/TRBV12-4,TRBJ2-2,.,TGTGCCAGCAGTTTTGGTGGGAGAGGCACCGGGGAGCTGTTTTTT,CASSFGGRGTGELFF
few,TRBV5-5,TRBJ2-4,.,TGTGCCAGCAGCTTGGTGGTGTCGGGCGGGCTAGCCAAAAACATTCAGTACTTC,CASSLVVSGGLAKNIQYF
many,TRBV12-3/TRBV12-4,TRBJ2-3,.,TGTGCCAGCAGTTGGCCAGATCCAGATACGCAGTATTTT,CASSWPDPDTQYF
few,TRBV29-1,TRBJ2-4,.,TGCAGCGTTGAAGAGACAGAGAGAAACATTCAGTACTTC,CSVEETERNIQYF
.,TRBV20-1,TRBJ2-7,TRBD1,TGCAGTGCCCGGGCAGGGACAGGTAACAATGAGCAGTACTTC,CSARAGTGNNEQYF
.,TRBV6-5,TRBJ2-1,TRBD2,TGTGCCAGCAGTTACGCGGGAGGATACGACAATGAGCAGTTCTTC,CASSYAGGYDNEQFF
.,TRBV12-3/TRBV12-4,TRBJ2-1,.,TGTGCCAGCACAATCGGGGTCTCCTACAATGAGCAGTTCTTC,CASTIGVSYNEQFF
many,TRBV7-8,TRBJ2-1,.,TGTGCCAGCAGCCCCCGGCAGGGACCCTACAATGAGCAGTTCTTC,CASSPRQGPYNEQFF
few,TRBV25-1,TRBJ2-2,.,TGTGCCAGCAGCGTTGGGGACGGGGAGCTGTTTTTT,CASSVGDGELFF
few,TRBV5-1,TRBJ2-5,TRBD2,TGCGCCAGCAGCTTGGGCCTAGCGGGATCTCCGCAAGAGACCCAGTACTTC,CASSLGLAGSPQETQYF
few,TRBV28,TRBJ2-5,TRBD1,TGTGCCAGCTCGGGACAGGGGGCCTCCGTTCAAGAGACCCAGTACTTC,CASSGQGASVQETQYF
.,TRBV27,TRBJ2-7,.,TGTGCCAGCAGTCCCGGGGCCTGGTCCTACGAGCAGTACTTC,CASSPGAWSYEQYF
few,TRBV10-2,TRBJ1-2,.,TGCGCCAGCAGTCCGGGGTACGGCTATGGCTACACCTTC,CASSPGYGYGYTF
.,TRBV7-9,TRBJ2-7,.,TGTGCCAGCAGCCCACCGGGGGTCGAGCAGTACTTC,CASSPPGVEQYF
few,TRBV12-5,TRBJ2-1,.,TGTGCTAGTGCCCGGGAGAGCGACGGTGAGCAGTTCTTC,CASARESDGEQFF
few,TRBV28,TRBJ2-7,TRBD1,TGTGCCAGCGGGGACAGATTCTACGAGCAGTACTTC,CASGDRFYEQYF
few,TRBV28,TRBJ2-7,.,TGTGCCAGCAGTTTGGCAGGGAGAAGGTCCTACGAGCAGTACTTC,CASSLAGRRSYEQYF
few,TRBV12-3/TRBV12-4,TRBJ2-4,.,TGTGCCAGCAGTTATGGCTTAGCCAAAAACATTCAGTACTTC,CASSYGLAKNIQYF
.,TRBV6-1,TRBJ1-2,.,TGTGCCAGCAGAGGATCCCGTGAGGTAGAGGGCTACACCTTC,CASRGSREVEGYTF
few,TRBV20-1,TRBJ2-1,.,TGCAGTGCCGACGAGCTGGGGGGGCCTAATGAGCAGTTCTTC,CSADELGGPNEQFF
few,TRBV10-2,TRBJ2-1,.,TGCGCCAGCAGTGATGGGTTGTCCGGCTCCTACAATGAGCAGTTCTTC,CASSDGLSGSYNEQFF
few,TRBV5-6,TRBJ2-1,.,TGTGCCAGCAGCTTTTACCTGATCAATGAGCAGTTCTTC,CASSFYLINEQFF
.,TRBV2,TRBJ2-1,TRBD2,TGTGCCAGCAGTCCCCCCCTCTTTACTAGCGCCTACTCCTACAATGAGCAGTTCTTC,CASSPPLFTSAYSYNEQFF